Listed below are T cell receptor beta chains from one sample, sequenced in a study of cytomegalovirus exposure and HLA in healthy donors. The method was immunoSEQ multiplex PCR; TCRdb's version includes in-frame clones alone and lacks a portion of them. The sample yields 210,000 or so clones, nearly 80% seen once. Input material: PBMCs. The receptors stem from a man aged 18 to 35 in good health and CMV-seronegative. Each CDR3 is given with its conserved first and last residue. Each record gives: J gene, D gene, V gene, clone size, CDR3 DNA, CDR3 protein. A D gene is named only where the DNA matches it firmly. Only some rows state a clone size, as once, few, many or a class for expanded clones.

TRBJ1-1 | - | TRBV7-8 | - | TGTGCCAGCAGCTTATCGGGGGAAGGGAGCACTGAAGCTTTCTTT | CASSLSGEGSTEAFF
TRBJ2-3 | TRBD2 | TRBV30 | - | TGTGCCTGGAGTGCGAGGTGGTTAGCGGGGAACCCTAGCACAGATACGCAGTATTTT | CAWSARWLAGNPSTDTQYF
TRBJ1-2 | TRBD1 | TRBV28 | - | TGTGCCAGCAGCGCCGGGACAGAGACGAACTATGGCTACACCTTC | CASSAGTETNYGYTF
TRBJ2-5 | - | TRBV9 | - | TGTGCCAGCAGCGCCCTCACGGGAGACCAAGAGACCCAGTACTTC | CASSALTGDQETQYF
TRBJ2-7 | TRBD1 | TRBV18 | - | TGTGCCAGCTCACCACCTCACGGGACAGGGGGCTCAGTTCCCTTCTACGAGCAGTACTTC | CASSPPHGTGGSVPFYEQYF
TRBJ2-5 | - | TRBV5-1 | - | TGCGCCAGCAGCTTAAACACAGGGCCCCAAGAGACCCAGTACTTC | CASSLNTGPQETQYF
TRBJ1-6 | - | TRBV25-1 | - | TGTGCCAGCAAGAGCTCCTATAATTCACCCCTCCACTTT | CASKSSYNSPLHF
TRBJ1-2 | - | TRBV11-2 | - | TGTGCCAGCAGCTTAGATCCCCCGTCACTCACTGGCTATGGCTACACCTTC | CASSLDPPSLTGYGYTF
TRBJ2-3 | - | TRBV30 | once | TGTGCCTGGAGTGGGATCAGGGGAGCGACAGATACGCAGTATTTT | CAWSGIRGATDTQYF
TRBJ2-7 | - | TRBV2 | - | TGTGCCAGCACCCCATGGCGGGAAAGCTCCTACGAGCAGTACTTC | CASTPWRESSYEQYF
TRBJ1-6 | TRBD1 | TRBV7-2 | - | TGTGCCAGCAGTTCAAGGGGGACAGGGGATTCACCCCTCCACTTT | CASSSRGTGDSPLHF
TRBJ2-1 | - | TRBV14 | - | TGTGCCAGCAGCCAAGAGCCGATCCTCGGCAATGAGCAGTTCTTC | CASSQEPILGNEQFF
TRBJ2-3 | - | TRBV27 | - | TGTGCCAGCAGTTTATTCGGAGGGAGCACAGATACGCAGTATTTT | CASSLFGGSTDTQYF
TRBJ2-5 | TRBD1 | TRBV19 | - | TGTGCCAGTAGTACTCGGACAGGCTGGGAGACCCAGTACTTC | CASSTRTGWETQYF
TRBJ2-3 | - | TRBV5-5 | - | TGTGCCAGCAGCGGGAACGGGATTCCCACAGATACGCAGTATTTT | CASSGNGIPTDTQYF
TRBJ2-3 | TRBD1 | TRBV5-4 | - | TGTGCCAGCAGTGAGCCGGGACAGATTTCCACAGATACGCAGTATTTT | CASSEPGQISTDTQYF
TRBJ1-5 | - | TRBV7-2 | - | TGTGCCAGCAGCTTAGTATCGGGGGGCGCGATGATGAGTCAGCCCCAGCATTTT | CASSLVSGGAMMSQPQHF
TRBJ1-2 | TRBD1 | TRBV6-6 | - | TGTGCCAGCCTCCCCGGACAGGGCTATGGCTACACCTTC | CASLPGQGYGYTF
TRBJ2-7 | - | TRBV19 | - | TGTGCCAGTAGTATAGACGCTGAGCACTACGAGCAGTACTTC | CASSIDAEHYEQYF
TRBJ2-7 | TRBD2 | TRBV10-3 | - | TGTGCCATCAGAGCGGGAGGACACGAGCAGTACTTC | CAIRAGGHEQYF
TRBJ2-7 | TRBD1 | TRBV11-2 | - | TGTGCCAGCAGCTTAGGGGGGACAGGGGGTACCTACGAGCAGTACTTC | CASSLGGTGGTYEQYF